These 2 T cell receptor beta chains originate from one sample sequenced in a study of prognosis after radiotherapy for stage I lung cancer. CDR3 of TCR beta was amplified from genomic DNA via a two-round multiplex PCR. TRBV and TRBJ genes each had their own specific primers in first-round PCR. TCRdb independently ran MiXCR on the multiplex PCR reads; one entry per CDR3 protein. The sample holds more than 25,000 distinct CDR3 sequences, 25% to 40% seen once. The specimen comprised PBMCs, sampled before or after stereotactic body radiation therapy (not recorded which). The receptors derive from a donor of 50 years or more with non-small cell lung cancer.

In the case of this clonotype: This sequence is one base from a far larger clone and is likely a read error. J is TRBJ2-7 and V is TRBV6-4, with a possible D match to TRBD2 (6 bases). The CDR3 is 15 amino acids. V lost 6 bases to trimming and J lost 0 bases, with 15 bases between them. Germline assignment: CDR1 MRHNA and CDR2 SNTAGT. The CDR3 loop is CASSRSGVFSYEQYF. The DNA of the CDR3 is TGTGCCAGCAGCCGGTCGGGGGTCTTCTCCTACGAGCAGTACTTC.

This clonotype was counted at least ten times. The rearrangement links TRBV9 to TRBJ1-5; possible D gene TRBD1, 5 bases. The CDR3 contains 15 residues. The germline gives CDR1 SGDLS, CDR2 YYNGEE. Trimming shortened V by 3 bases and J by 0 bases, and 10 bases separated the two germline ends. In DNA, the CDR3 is TGTGCCAGCAGCGCCTGGGGCCTTAGCAATCAGCCCCAGCATTTT. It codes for CASSAWGLSNQPQHF.